The rows below give T cell receptor beta chains drawn from one sample of a study of T cell responses to AZD1222 COVID-19 vaccine. The method was immunoSEQ multiplex PCR; TCRdb's version includes in-frame clones alone and lacks a portion of them. Here the sample spans roughly 49,000 clones, over 80% being singletons. The sequenced sample was peripheral blood, obtained 28 days after the second AZD1222 dose. All receptors derive from an adult who received the AZD1222 COVID-19 vaccine. Each CDR3 is given with its conserved first and last residue. Fields, in order: J gene, V gene, D gene, clone size, CDR3 protein. A D gene is named only where the DNA matches it firmly. Rows give clone size only sometimes, using once, few, many, or a class for an expanded clone.

TRBJ2-7	TRBV7-2	.	.	CASSFVESLASYEQYF
TRBJ1-5	TRBV30	.	few	CAWSSGVNQPQHF
TRBJ2-1	TRBV4-1	TRBD2	.	CASSPTSGIGSYNEQFF
TRBJ1-4	TRBV30	.	.	CAWGGVTNEKLFF
TRBJ2-2	TRBV9	.	.	CASSLGTPGTGELFF
TRBJ2-7	TRBV3-1/TRBV3-2	.	.	CASSHFAGSYEQYF
TRBJ1-4	TRBV25-1	.	.	CASSGSLGSNEKLFF
TRBJ2-2	TRBV27	TRBD2	.	CASSLLAGGTGELFF
TRBJ1-1	TRBV2	.	.	CASIGGGHTEAFF
TRBJ1-3	TRBV6-5	TRBD1	once	CASGTGVNTIYF
TRBJ1-6	TRBV30	.	.	CAWSVPGNSPLHF
TRBJ1-5	TRBV19	TRBD1	.	CASKDSAGTGYQPQHF
TRBJ2-1	TRBV3-1/TRBV3-2	.	.	CASSQAPETGPREQFF
TRBJ2-3	TRBV27	TRBD1	.	CASRDRGSDTQYF
TRBJ1-4	TRBV19	TRBD1	.	CASSIGGQSNLEKLFF
TRBJ2-7	TRBV11-2	TRBD2	.	CASSSGLNYEQYF
TRBJ2-3	TRBV5-4	TRBD2	.	CASSRGASGSTDTQYF
TRBJ2-5	TRBV11-3	TRBD1	.	CASSRDRGKTQYF
TRBJ2-3	TRBV3-1/TRBV3-2	TRBD2	.	CASSPGTSGRTDTQYF
TRBJ1-6	TRBV6-5	.	.	CASSYSGGRMGSPLHF
TRBJ2-1	TRBV28	TRBD1	.	CAHQGQGTNEQFF
TRBJ2-3	TRBV18	.	.	CASSPGRAREDTQYF
TRBJ1-4	TRBV7-9	.	.	CASSLEIGEKLFF
TRBJ1-1	TRBV4-2	.	.	CASSQGGAAGEDTEAFF
TRBJ1-3	TRBV3-1/TRBV3-2	.	.	CASSLGAGTSGNTIYF
TRBJ2-5	TRBV24-1	.	.	CATSESRGNQETQYF
TRBJ2-1	TRBV7-2	.	once	CASSLGGPRVNEQFF
TRBJ1-6	TRBV11-2	TRBD1	.	CASSVRDRESPLHF
TRBJ2-3	TRBV14	TRBD2	.	CASKAGGWSDTQYF
TRBJ2-7	TRBV15	TRBD1	.	CATSRGTGTGPLRQYF
TRBJ2-5	TRBV5-4	TRBD2	.	CASSGGGLAGNQETQYF
TRBJ1-1	TRBV29-1	.	.	CSVVSRHTEAFF
TRBJ1-3	TRBV7-9	.	once	CASSLEIPTSGNTIYF
TRBJ2-7	TRBV2	TRBD1	.	CASSVVDRAEQYF
TRBJ1-1	TRBV5-1	.	.	CASSWGEDGMAAFF
TRBJ2-3	TRBV9	TRBD2	.	CASSVETSEADTQYF
TRBJ1-6	TRBV9	.	.	CASSVGGEAPLHF
TRBJ2-2	TRBV4-1	.	.	CASSHWQGKNTGELFF
TRBJ2-1	TRBV7-6	.	.	CASSPGGGPLNEQFF
TRBJ2-5	TRBV3-1/TRBV3-2	.	.	CASSPTDWKETQYF
TRBJ1-5	TRBV28	TRBD1	.	CASSTRTGGSNQPQHF
TRBJ2-7	TRBV28	.	.	CASSAQGPSLYEQYF
TRBJ2-6	TRBV7-3	.	.	CASSPHFSGANVLTF
TRBJ2-2	TRBV19	TRBD2	.	CASSILAGSTGELFF
TRBJ1-2	TRBV29-1	.	.	CSVRGYGYTF
TRBJ1-1	TRBV19	TRBD1	few	CASSSQGVRGEAFF
TRBJ2-1	TRBV3-1/TRBV3-2	.	.	CASSPELAGGNEQFF
TRBJ1-2	TRBV28	.	.	CASIAAGPYGYTF
TRBJ2-2	TRBV6-4	.	.	CASSAGETGELFF
TRBJ1-4	TRBV5-1	TRBD1	.	CASSTGDEKLFF
TRBJ1-1	TRBV18	TRBD1	.	CASSPDRGFTEAFF
TRBJ1-1	TRBV5-1	TRBD1	.	CASSPQGWTEAFF
TRBJ2-7	TRBV6-5	.	.	CASDRTAYEQYF
TRBJ2-1	TRBV7-9	.	.	CASSLLVNEQFF
TRBJ2-1	TRBV7-9	.	.	CASSPSGWGQFF
TRBJ2-2	TRBV7-3	TRBD1	.	CASSPGQGWGGELFF
TRBJ2-1	TRBV29-1	TRBD2	.	CSVIGAGGRNEQFF
TRBJ2-3	TRBV19	TRBD1	.	CASRRGLNTDTQYF
TRBJ2-7	TRBV7-9	TRBD2	.	CASSLVAGGGEQYF
TRBJ2-3	TRBV5-1	TRBD1	.	CASSVGDRSTDTQYF